Below, 15 T cell receptor beta chains from the same sample are listed, as sequenced in a study of T cells in women clearing cervical HPV infection. TCRdb keeps only in-frame clones here, not all; method: immunoSEQ multiplex PCR. The repertoire table contains approximately 18,000 clones. Material for sequencing was blood buffy coat. These receptor sequences come from a woman aged 18-70 years with a cervical HPV16 infection that either progressed to CIN3+ or cleared (not recorded which).

About this clone: Read sequence stops 3 residues before the CDR3 end, and the germline J gene provides the missing end. V is TRBV7-8 and J is TRBJ2-1, with 7 nucleotides matching TRBD2. Trimming took 4 bases from V and 2 from J; bases not matched to a gene: 5. Germline CDR1 reads SGHVS; CDR2 reads FQNEAQ. This CDR3 region has 15 residues. Partial CDR3 DNA: TGTGCCAGCAGCTCGTCCGGGACTACCTACAATGAG. Encoded protein: CASSSSGTTYNE. The entire CDR3 is CASSSSGTTYNEQFF.

Comments on this clone: One end of the junction fails to match germline, which may point to a read error. Coverage ceases 3 residues before the CDR3 finishes, and the germline J gene fills in the end. The chain recombines TRBV4-2 with TRBJ1-6; D is possibly TRBD1 (5 bases). The CDR3 consists of 14 residues. From germline, CDR1 is LGHNA and CDR2 YNFKEQ. The DNA read from the CDR3 is TGCGCCAGCAGCCAATCCAAAGGGGCGAGTGCC. As protein: CASSQSKGASA. The entire CDR3 sequence reads CASSQSKGASALHF.

In the case of this clone: The CDR3 end lies 3 residues beyond the end of the read and is filled in from the germline J gene. This chain links TRBV2 with TRBJ2-3, with D maybe TRBD1 (6 bases). Germline V gene lookup returns CDR1 SNHLY and CDR2 FYNNEI. V was trimmed by 2 bases and J by 0 bases, leaving 9 bases between them. This CDR3 is 15 amino acids long. The covered CDR3 bases are TGTGCCAGCAGTGAACCCGGACAGAGCACAGATACG. It specifies CASSEPGQSTDT. The whole CDR3 sequence reads CASSEPGQSTDTQYF. The variable domain in full, with the rest retrieved from reference TRBV2 and TRBJ2-3, is EPEVTQTPSHQVTQMGQEVILRCVPISNHLYFYWYRQILGQKVEFLVSFYNNEISEKSEIFDDQFSVERPDGSNFTLKIRSTKLEDSAMYFCASSEPGQSTDTQYFGPGTRLTVL.

Notes on this clone: The read finishes 3 residues shy of the CDR3 end, and the germline J gene is used to complete it. This sequence joins TRBV5-1 and TRBJ2-1; 11 positions match TRBD2. Germline loops: CDR1 SGHRS, CDR2 YFSETQ. The CDR3 has 17 residues. With V trimmed by 4 bases and J by 6 bases, 12 bases remained unmatched. Here the CDR3 reads CASSPDVIAGGPNEQFF. The sequenced CDR3 bases are TGCGCCAGCAGCCCGGACGTAATAGCGGGGGGGCCCAATGAG. The whole variable domain, filled in from reference TRBV5-1 and TRBJ2-1, reads KAGVTQTPRYLIKTRGQQVTLSCSPISGHRSVSWYQQTPGQGLQFLFEYFSETQRNKGNFPGRFSGRQFSNSRSEMNVSTLELGDSALYLCASSPDVIAGGPNEQFFGPGTRLTVL.

Details on this clone: Compared with germline, one end of the junction differs, possibly owing to a read error. The sequenced fragment ends 3 residues before the CDR3 boundary, so the rest is inferred from the germline J gene. The gene calls are TRBV9 and TRBJ1-1; D unresolved. The CDR3 loop spans 13 amino acids. The germline V gene has CDR1 SGDLS and CDR2 YYNGEE. The CDR3 loop is CASSSTSNTEAFF. The CDR3 DNA, read in part, is TGTGCTAGCAGCTCAACATCGAACACTGAA.

Worth noting for this clone: The CDR3 extends 3 residues past the end of the read, so its final part is completed from the germline J gene. The gene calls are TRBV14 and TRBJ2-2, with TRBD1 matching over 9 bases. V gave up 3 bases and J gave up 1 base; unmatched junction bases: 0. CDR1 and CDR2 (germline): SGHDN, FVKESK. This CDR3 is built from 15 residues. The sequenced part of the CDR3 DNA is TGTGCCAGCAGCCAGGACAGGGGGAACACCGGGGAG. It is translated as CASSQDRGNTGE. The entire CDR3 is CASSQDRGNTGELFF.

Concerning this clone: The missing CDR3 end, 3 residues past where the read stops, is filled in from the germline J gene. The chain carries TRBV2 and TRBJ2-2, with 8 bases aligning to TRBD2. There are 15 residues in the CDR3. CDR1 is SNHLY, CDR2 FYNNEI, per germline. J was trimmed by 3 bases and V by 2 bases; bases with no gene match: 2. Partial CDR3 DNA: TGTGCCAGCAGTGAAAACGGGGGGGACACCGGGGAG. This sequence encodes CASSENGGDTGE. The full CDR3 sequence reads CASSENGGDTGELFF.

The CDR3 loop is CASSTRSSYDYTF. The part of the CDR3 DNA that was read is TGTGCCAGTAGTACTAGGAGCTCCTACGAC. This sequence joins TRBV19 and TRBJ1-2; no definite D call. The read gets to within 3 residues of the CDR3 end, and the germline J gene fills in the rest. Germline V lookup: CDR1 LNHDA, CDR2 SQIVND (reference sequence). There are 13 residues in the CDR3. Looking up the rest from reference TRBV19 and TRBJ1-2 gives the full variable domain: DGGITQSPKYLFRKEGQNVTLSCEQNLNHDAMYWYRQDPGQGLRLIYYSQIVNDFQKGDIAEGYSVSREKKESFPLTVTSAQKNPTAFYLCASSTRSSYDYTFGSGTRLTVV.

Comment on this clone: Coverage ceases 3 residues before the CDR3 finishes, and the germline J gene fills in the end. The V gene is TRBV7-7, the J gene TRBJ2-1, with D possibly TRBD1 on 6 matching bases. The CDR3 sequence is 14 residues long. Per the germline V gene, CDR1 is SSHAT and CDR2 is FNYEAQ (reference sequence). V lost 5 bases, J lost 8 bases, and 16 bases lay in between. The CDR3 sequence: CASSRTVDVDEQFF. The CDR3 bases that were read are TGTGCCAGCAGCCGGACAGTTGACGTTGATGAG.

This clone counts as medium-sized by frequency. The read gets to within 3 residues of the CDR3 end, and the germline J gene fills in the rest. The rearrangement uses TRBV19 and TRBJ2-6, with TRBD1 identical over 9 bases. Germline V gene sequence: CDR1 LNHDA, CDR2 SQIVND (reference sequence). The CDR3 loop spans 14 amino acids. V dropped 5 bases and J dropped 4; count of bases not matched to a gene: 0. The CDR3 is CASSGTGGANVLTF. CDR3 bases read: TGTGCCAGTAGTGGGACAGGGGGGGCCAACGTC. Looking up the rest from reference TRBV19 and TRBJ2-6 gives the full variable domain: DGGITQSPKYLFRKEGQNVTLSCEQNLNHDAMYWYRQDPGQGLRLIYYSQIVNDFQKGDIAEGYSVSREKKESFPLTVTSAQKNPTAFYLCASSGTGGANVLTFGAGSRLTVL.

The CDR3: CSAQSSNTEAFF. CDR3 DNA (partial): TGCAGCGCCCAGTCGTCCAACACTGAA. This sequence joins TRBV29-1 and TRBJ1-1, with D hard to call. The sequenced fragment ends 3 residues before the CDR3 boundary, so the rest is inferred from the germline J gene. The CDR3 consists of 12 residues. Trimming removed 7 bases from V and 2 bases from J, with 11 bases in between. Germline CDR1 is SQVTM and CDR2 is ANQGSEA.

Of note for this clone: Read coverage stops 3 residues before the CDR3 terminus; the germline J gene supplies the remainder. The V call is TRBV20-1, the J call TRBJ2-7; 8 nucleotides match TRBD1. In germline, CDR1 is DFQATT, CDR2 SNEGSKA (reference sequence). The CDR3 totals 13 residues. V lost 7 bases and J lost 0; bases outside the gene matches: 5. The chain's CDR3 is CSGGTGNSYEQYF. CDR3 DNA, as far as it was read: TGCAGTGGGGGGACAGGTAACTCCTACGAG.

Details on this clone: The junction does not match germline at one end; this may be a read error. With the read ending 3 residues before the CDR3 end, the germline J gene is used to fill in that end. The genes are TRBV20-1 and TRBJ1-5, with a weak D call TRBD1 (5 bases). This CDR3 contains 13 residues. From germline, CDR1 is DFQATT and CDR2 SNEGSKA (reference sequence). The CDR3 spells CSASWGSSQPQHF. The CDR3 DNA, read in part, is TGCAGTGCTAGCTGGGGCAGCAGTCAGCCC.

As for this clone: The read ends 3 residues shy of where the CDR3 ends; the end is completed using the germline J gene. This sequence joins TRBV10-1 and TRBJ2-1, with 8 nucleotides matching TRBD2. J was trimmed by 5 bases and V by 4 bases; bases with no gene match: 4. Per germline, CDR1 WNHNN and CDR2 SYGVQD (reference sequence). The CDR3 runs 14 residues. The CDR3 reads CASSGGGSHNEQFF. The covered CDR3 bases are TGCGCCAGCAGTGGCGGGGGGTCACACAATGAG.

For this clone: The CDR3 end is not reached by the read, which stops 3 residues before it; the germline J gene fills it in. The chain joins TRBV19 to TRBJ2-4, with 7 bases that match TRBD1. The CDR3 runs 13 residues. Germline CDR1 reads LNHDA; CDR2 reads SQIVND (reference sequence). The sequenced CDR3 bases are TGTGCCAGTAGTCCCCGACAGGGAAGTGGT. This codes for CASSPRQGSG. From start to end, the CDR3 is CASSPRQGSGQYF.